These 10 T cell receptor beta chains came from one sample sequenced in a study of T cell repertoires in cytomegalovirus infection. These TCRs' antigens remain unknown. Each CDR3 protein is one row after TCRdb ran MiXCR on the reads. The sample records roughly 860,000 distinct CDR3 sequences, 30% to 35% being singletons. The source material was cultured CD8+ T cells from PBMCs, sampled from culture after CMV antigen stimulation. These receptors were collected from a human donor in good health (CMV status not recorded). Some clones in this sample may be carry-over from other donors' samples.

The chain has TRBV6-7 and TRBJ2-2; 11 bases are shared with TRBD1. Being an ORF, TRBV6-7 has a function that is uncertain. CDR3 length: 17 residues. The junction had 6 bases not matched to a gene; V was cut back by 2 bases and J by 4 bases. CDR3 protein: CASSYLGQGVVTGELFF. CDR3 in DNA: TGTGCCAGCAGTTACCTGGGACAGGGGGTAGTCACCGGGGAGCTGTTTTTT.

This clonotype has only a few counts. The V gene is TRBV5-1, the J gene TRBJ2-1; TRBD1 matches at 8 bases. V trimming: 4 bases; J trimming: 8 bases; junction bases outside the gene matches: 11. There are 15 residues in the CDR3. Germline loops: CDR1 SGHRS, CDR2 YFSETQ. As DNA, the CDR3 is TGCGCCAGCAGCACAGGGACAGGAATACATGATGAGCAGTTCTTC. Translated: CASSTGTGIHDEQFF. The entire variable domain, with the rest obtained from reference TRBV5-1 and TRBJ2-1, is as follows: KAGVTQTPRYLIKTRGQQVTLSCSPISGHRSVSWYQQTPGQGLQFLFEYFSETQRNKGNFPGRFSGRQFSNSRSEMNVSTLELGDSALYLCASSTGTGIHDEQFFGPGTRLTVL.

This clonotype was detected ten times or more. The rearrangement uses TRBV12-3 or TRBV12-4 and TRBJ1-6; a possible D gene is TRBD1 (6 bases). The V end was cut by 6 bases, the J end by 3 bases, with 9 bases between. CDR3 length equals 14 residues. The CDR3 DNA reads as TGTGCCAGCAGGTACAGGGACTATAATTCACCCCTCCACTTT. Translated, it gives CASRYRDYNSPLHF.

To note about this clonotype: This sequence may be a read error, since a much larger clone differs from it by one base. V and J are TRBV7-2 and TRBJ1-6; 11 bases are a match to TRBD1. CDR1 is SGHTA, CDR2 FQGNSA, per germline. There are 17 residues in the CDR3. The trim removed 8 bases at V and 8 bases at J, leaving 14 bases unmatched. The CDR3 loop reads CASCSPDRGPEDSPLHF. CDR3 nucleotide sequence: TGTGCCAGCTGCAGCCCGGACAGGGGGCCGGAGGATTCACCCCTCCACTTT.

This clonotype was recorded many times. This sequence joins TRBV7-6 and TRBJ2-2, with 7 bases fitting TRBD1. The V segment lost 4 bases and the J segment 1 base; nucleotides outside the gene matches: 9. The CDR3 covers 17 residues. CDR1 and CDR2 (germline): SGHVS, FNYEAQ. The CDR3 nucleotides read TGTGCCAGCAGCTCTTACCGGGACAGCCTGAACACCGGGGAGCTGTTTTTT. Translation gives CASSSYRDSLNTGELFF.

This rearrangement joins TRBV6-6 to TRBJ1-2, with D possibly being TRBD1 (6 bases). The V gene's germline CDR1 is MNHNY and CDR2 SVGAGI (reference sequence). Trimming left V 0 bases short and J 4 bases short, with 21 bases between. The CDR3 has 18 residues. CDR3 loop: CASSYSREKQGPTYGYTF. The DNA of the CDR3 is TGTGCCAGCAGTTACTCGAGAGAGAAACAGGGTCCAACCTATGGCTACACCTTC.

This clonotype occurred a few times. The J gene is TRBJ2-5, the V gene TRBV5-1, with D perhaps matching TRBD2 (6 bases). Trimming cost V 0 bases and J 3 bases, with 15 bases left between them. CDR1 is SGHRS, CDR2 YFSETQ, per germline. The CDR3 is made up of 16 amino acids. CDR3 sequence: CASSLEGRWREETQYF. The CDR3 DNA reads TGCGCCAGCAGCTTGGAAGGGCGGTGGAGGGAAGAGACCCAGTACTTC.

This clonotype was detected a few times. V and J are TRBV5-4 and TRBJ2-5; D is tentatively TRBD1 or TRBD2 (5 bases each). Germline V gene data show CDR1 as SGHNT and CDR2 as YYREEE (reference sequence). Trimming removed 4 bases from V and 5 bases from J, with 18 bases in between. This CDR3 region has 15 residues. The CDR3 nucleotides read TGTGCCAGCAGCGGCAGGGAGAGAGGCCGGGAGACCCAGTACTTC. Protein: CASSGRERGRETQYF. Together with reference TRBV5-4 and TRBJ2-5, the CDR3 gives the full variable domain: ETGVTQSPTHLIKTRGQQVTLRCSSQSGHNTVSWYQQALGQGPQFIFQYYREEENGRGNFPPRFSGLQFPNYSSELNVNALELDDSALYLCASSGRERGRETQYFGPGTRLLVL.

This clonotype showed up just a few times. CDR3 nucleotides: TGTGCCAGCAGCTTATATCCCCCCTTGGCATCGCATACGATGGACACTGAAGCTTTCTTT. Translating it yields CASSLYPPLASHTMDTEAFF. J is TRBJ1-1 and V is TRBV7-3; no definite D call. Trimming pared 2 bases from V and 3 bases from J, leaving 28 bases between. The length of the CDR3 is 20 residues. In germline, CDR1 is SGHTA, CDR2 FQGTGA.

A word on this clonotype: A much larger clone lies a single base off, so this may be a read error. This rearrangement joins TRBV7-3 to TRBJ1-3, with TRBD1 matching 10 bases. After removal of 4 bases from V and 3 bases from J, the junction contained 3 bases not matched to a gene. The CDR3 is made up of 15 amino acids. Per the germline V gene, CDR1 is SGHTA and CDR2 is FQGTGA. CDR3 sequence reads: CASSWTGGIGNTIYF. The CDR3 region has the DNA TGTGCCAGCAGCTGGACAGGGGGAATTGGAAACACCATATATTTT. Full variable domain (remainder filled in from reference TRBV7-3 and TRBJ1-3): GAGVSQTPSNKVTEKGKYVELRCDPISGHTALYWYRQSLGQGPEFLIYFQGTGAADDSGLPNDRFFAVRPEGSVSTLKIQRTERGDSAVYLCASSWTGGIGNTIYFGEGSWLTVV.